This record looks at one TCR beta chain sequence and its context. No antigen is known for it. No much larger clone exists at a distance of one base, and base qualities are not known. TCRbeta CDR3 regions were amplified from genomic DNA by means of the immunoSEQ Assay, a bias-controlled multiplex PCR. The study's own analysis went as follows. The number of nucleated cells in each sample was estimated by amplification of reference gene primers within the assay. Sequence reads were collapsed and filtered to measure the absolute abundance of every unique TCRbeta CDR3 rearrangement. For each sample, productive Simpson clonality was calculated as the square root of Simpson's diversity index across productive rearrangements. TCRdb stores this immuneACCESS table with in-frame sequences only. Part of the clones is absent; in the studies checked, under half of the shortfall reflects unresolved V genes, and no reason is known for the rest. The D gene and trimming were derived from the DNA, and the V and J assignments and clone size from that table. Within this sample are 350,000 or so clones, with about 87% of them counted one time only. The ten largest clonotypes hold around 9.3% of the sample.

Via the germline V gene, CDR1 is SNHLY and CDR2 FYNNEI. The cysteine opens and the phenylalanine closes a CDR3 of 16 amino acids. Only the CDR3 part of the read is kept: 48 bases, read in frame from the first base. Unmatched junction bases come to 11, with V trimmed by 6 bases and J by 3 bases. This record comes from a study of blood T cell repertoires in COVID-19 (dated by TCRdb to 2019 to 2021). General notes on the study: Samples covering the acute and convalescent phases of COVID-19 were provided by collaborators in the United States, Italy and Spain. Deeply sampled blood TCRbeta repertoires from subjects exposed to, actively infected with, or recovered from COVID-19 were included in the dataset. The prospective study material was composed of cDNA or gDNA derived from T cells, B-cell-depleted T cells, or PBMCs. The repertoires were released in a freely available public database intended as a resource for research on the immune response to SARS-CoV-2. Sample metadata almost always included a de-identified subject ID, COVID-19 status, age in years and sex. Samples were obtained from the ongoing ImmuneRACE study (first 160 participants) and from over 1,000 subjects provided by 6 global collaborators. Where available, HLA class I and class II types were taken from metadata supplied by the sample provider and were not determined by assay-based typing.

In Seattle, one collaborating source enrolled patients while the infection was active and tracked those patients longitudinally over the course of disease. Whole blood was collected in K2EDTA tubes by collaborating institutions according to the institutions' own protocols. For TCRbeta analysis, collaborator samples were shipped as frozen whole blood, as isolated PBMCs, or as DNA extracted from either sample type. General findings and caveats noted by the study authors: The amount of clinical and demographic metadata varied by source and participant and was provided uncurated.

The chain employs TRBV2 and TRBJ1-2; TRBD1 aligns with 9 central bases. The specimen was peripheral blood. The TCR originated in a woman in her thirties with COVID-19, enrolled during active disease. The nucleotide sequence reads TGTGCCAGCAGCCAACCGGGACAGGGCTCGGACTATGGCTACACCTTC. Its product reads: CASSQPGQGSDYGYTF.